The rows below give T cell receptor beta chains drawn from one sample of a study of blood T cell repertoires in COVID-19. The method was immunoSEQ multiplex PCR; TCRdb's version includes in-frame clones alone and lacks a portion of them. In the table there are approximately 240,000 clones, nearly 90% of which are singletons. The sample taken for sequencing was peripheral blood. The receptors derive from a woman in her late teens or twenties who had recovered from COVID-19. CDR3s include the opening cysteine and the closing phenylalanine or tryptophan. A D gene is named only where the DNA matches it firmly. Part of the rows lack a size; the others show once, few, many or a class for expanded clones.

J gene | clone size | V gene | D gene | CDR3 protein | CDR3 DNA
TRBJ1-2 | - | TRBV18 | TRBD1 | CASSPLGQPLYGYTF | TGTGCCAGCTCACCACTGGGACAGCCTCTCTATGGCTACACCTTC
TRBJ1-5 | - | TRBV28 | - | CASQGQYNQPQHF | TGTGCCAGCCAAGGACAGTACAATCAGCCCCAGCATTTT
TRBJ2-1 | - | TRBV24-1 | TRBD2 | CATSDFSGRASYNEQFF | TGTGCCACCAGTGATTTTAGCGGGAGGGCCTCGTACAATGAGCAGTTCTTC
TRBJ1-1 | - | TRBV28 | - | CASSLLDKSAFF | TGTGCCAGCAGTTTACTTGACAAGTCTGCTTTCTTT
TRBJ2-1 | - | TRBV18 | - | CASSPPGLELNEQFF | TGTGCCAGCTCACCACCGGGACTTGAACTCAATGAGCAGTTCTTC
TRBJ1-1 | - | TRBV29-1 | - | CSVAKLRQDSEAFF | TGCAGCGTTGCCAAACTACGACAGGACTCTGAAGCTTTCTTT
TRBJ2-7 | - | TRBV24-1 | TRBD1 | CATSDYGTGKYEQYF | TGTGCCACCAGTGATTATGGGACAGGAAAATACGAGCAGTACTTC
TRBJ2-3 | - | TRBV9 | TRBD2 | CASSDPPGLTITDTQYF | TGTGCCAGCAGTGATCCGCCGGGACTAACGATCACAGATACGCAGTATTTT
TRBJ2-1 | - | TRBV2 | TRBD2 | CASSPGLALIPYNEQFF | TGTGCCAGCAGTCCGGGACTAGCGTTGATTCCCTACAATGAGCAGTTCTTC
TRBJ2-3 | - | TRBV20-1 | TRBD2 | CSASLAGLRGTDTQYF | TGCAGTGCTAGTCTAGCGGGGCTCCGGGGCACAGATACGCAGTATTTT
TRBJ2-1 | - | TRBV7-3 | - | CASSLLVGEQFF | TGTGCCAGCAGCTTACTAGTAGGTGAGCAGTTCTTC
TRBJ2-2 | - | TRBV13 | - | CASSLSSGSNTGELFF | TGTGCCAGCAGCTTAAGTTCGGGATCGAACACCGGGGAGCTGTTTTTT
TRBJ2-4 | - | TRBV28 | - | CASSLETAAKNIQYF | TGTGCCAGCAGTTTGGAGACCGCAGCCAAAAACATTCAGTACTTC
TRBJ2-2 | - | TRBV6-5 | TRBD1 | CASSSARDRAWELFF | TGTGCCAGCAGTTCGGCCCGGGACAGAGCATGGGAGCTGTTTTTT
TRBJ1-5 | - | TRBV7-9 | - | CASSLARSGMNQPQHF | TGTGCCAGCAGCCTTGCTCGGTCCGGGATGAATCAGCCCCAGCATTTT
TRBJ2-2 | - | TRBV7-6 | TRBD1 | CASSRGQGDLSYTGELFF | TGTGCCAGCAGCCGGGGACAGGGGGACCTATCTTACACCGGGGAGCTGTTTTTT
TRBJ1-4 | - | TRBV12-3/TRBV12-4 | - | CASSQTTNEKLFF | TGTGCCAGCAGTCAAACAACTAATGAAAAACTGTTTTTT
TRBJ2-1 | once | TRBV24-1 | - | CATSEYGTKFF | TGTGCCACCAGTGAGTACGGGACAAAGTTCTTC
TRBJ1-5 | - | TRBV4-3 | - | CASSQLLQTNQPQHF | TGCGCCAGCAGCCAGCTTTTACAGACCAATCAGCCCCAGCATTTT
TRBJ1-5 | few | TRBV11-2 | - | CASSLVGNQPQHF | TGTGCCAGCAGCTTAGTAGGCAATCAGCCCCAGCATTTT
TRBJ1-1 | - | TRBV7-9 | - | CASSFVTPGTEAFF | TGTGCCAGCAGCTTCGTGACCCCGGGGACTGAAGCTTTCTTT
TRBJ1-2 | - | TRBV6-5 | - | CASSYSFAGAVYGYTF | TGTGCCAGCAGTTACTCGTTTGCAGGGGCGGTCTATGGCTACACCTTC
TRBJ2-1 | - | TRBV30 | - | CAWSGRANEQFF | TGTGCCTGGAGCGGCAGGGCCAATGAGCAGTTCTTC
TRBJ2-3 | once | TRBV30 | TRBD2 | CAWSVSRLSGYTDTQYF | TGTGCCTGGAGTGTATCCCGACTTAGCGGGTACACAGATACGCAGTATTTT
TRBJ1-6 | few | TRBV7-2 | TRBD1 | CASRLTGDRGSPLHF | TGTGCCAGCAGACTCACGGGGGACAGGGGTTCACCCCTCCACTTT
TRBJ2-3 | - | TRBV12-3/TRBV12-4 | - | CADSDNTDTQYF | TGCGCGGACAGTGACAACACAGATACGCAGTATTTT
TRBJ1-1 | few | TRBV19 | TRBD1 | CASSTGGTGVNTEAFF | TGTGCCAGTAGCACTGGGGGGACAGGGGTGAACACTGAAGCTTTCTTT
TRBJ2-5 | - | TRBV4-1 | - | CASSRQDKETQYF | TGCGCCAGCAGCCGACAGGACAAAGAGACCCAGTACTTC
TRBJ2-5 | - | TRBV7-2 | TRBD2 | CASSPPRLAGMETQYF | TGTGCCAGCAGCCCTCCTCGACTAGCGGGAATGGAGACCCAGTACTTC
TRBJ2-7 | - | TRBV6-2/TRBV6-3 | TRBD2 | CASSFGTSHYEQYF | TGTGCCAGCAGTTTCGGGACTAGCCACTACGAGCAGTACTTC
TRBJ2-5 | - | TRBV27 | - | CASSLSYLGQLSQETQYF | TGTGCCAGCAGTTTATCCTACTTAGGACAGCTTAGCCAAGAGACCCAGTACTTC
TRBJ1-2 | few | TRBV2 | - | CASRGQYGYTF | TGTGCCAGCAGAGGACAGTATGGCTACACCTTC
TRBJ1-1 | - | TRBV18 | - | CASSPFESYPTEAFF | TGTGCCAGCTCACCATTTGAATCCTACCCCACTGAAGCTTTCTTT
TRBJ1-1 | - | TRBV10-3 | TRBD1 | CAISESRDRVATEAFF | TGTGCCATCAGTGAGTCCCGGGACAGGGTAGCCACTGAAGCTTTCTTT
TRBJ2-7 | - | TRBV5-4 | TRBD2 | CASSWTRDLSEQYF | TGTGCCAGCAGCTGGACTAGGGATCTTTCCGAGCAGTACTTC
TRBJ1-5 | - | TRBV19 | - | CASIRQASGFDQPQHF | TGTGCCAGTATCCGGCAGGCCTCAGGGTTTGATCAGCCCCAGCATTTT
TRBJ2-3 | - | TRBV9 | TRBD2 | CASSNNPGLAGTDTQYF | TGTGCCAGCAGCAACAACCCGGGACTAGCGGGTACAGATACGCAGTATTTT
TRBJ2-1 | - | TRBV13 | - | CASSSVGAVNEQFF | TGTGCCAGCAGCTCAGTTGGAGCGGTTAATGAGCAGTTCTTC
TRBJ1-2 | - | TRBV13 | - | CASSWERMDVNYGYTF | TGTGCCAGCAGCTGGGAGCGGATGGATGTTAACTATGGCTACACCTTC
TRBJ1-1 | - | TRBV7-9 | - | CASSLQGNTEAFF | TGTGCCAGCAGCTTACAGGGGAACACTGAAGCTTTCTTT
TRBJ1-6 | once | TRBV4-2 | - | CASSQIQVSNSPLHF | TGTGCCAGCAGCCAAATACAGGTTTCGAATTCACCCCTCCACTTT
TRBJ2-7 | - | TRBV25-1 | TRBD2 | CASSDSLWGGLHSYEQYF | TGTGCCAGCAGTGACTCCCTATGGGGGGGACTTCACTCCTACGAGCAGTACTTC
TRBJ2-1 | - | TRBV4-1 | TRBD2 | CASSQVPGGVPVEQFF | TGCGCCAGCAGCCAAGTTCCCGGGGGGGTCCCCGTTGAGCAGTTCTTC